This passage covers 10 T cell receptor beta chains from one sample sequenced in a study of Graves' ophthalmopathy and Graves' hyperthyroidism. Amplified material comprised TCR beta CDR3 regions derived from RNA transcripts. First-round RT-PCR employed HTBI primers, with a second-round multiplex PCR after it. TCRdb reprocessed the multiplex PCR reads with MiXCR, giving one entry per CDR3 protein. The data show roughly 700,000 distinct CDR3 sequences, 40% seen once. Sequenced sample: peripheral blood. The receptors stem from an adult man with Graves' ophthalmopathy.

As regards this clonotype: The conserved phenylalanine or tryptophan is not found at the CDR3 terminus, so this likely reflects a read error. The V and J genes are TRBV7-2 and TRBJ1-6, with a weak D call TRBD1 (6 bases). This CDR3 has 14 amino acids. Germline V CDR1 and CDR2: SGHTA, FQGNSA. The CDR3 is CASSQGTPNSPLHS. CDR3 bases: TGCGCCAGCAGCCAAGGGACACCCAATTCACCCCTCCACTCT.

This clonotype occurred many times. The chain uses TRBV7-9 and TRBJ1-1; D unresolved. The V end was cut by 5 bases, the J end by 3 bases, with 16 bases between. CDR1 and CDR2 (germline): SEHNR, FQNEAQ (reference sequence). This CDR3 spans 15 amino acids. The CDR3 nucleotides are TGTGCCAGCAGCCCCCGTGGGAGGGCGGACACTGAAGCTTTCTTT. This codes for CASSPRGRADTEAFF.

V is TRBV10-3 and J is TRBJ1-1; 12 bases line up with TRBD1. Trimming at V came to 0 bases and at J to 1 base, leaving 6 bases not matched to a gene. This CDR3 is 18 amino acids long. The germline V gene has CDR1 ENHRY and CDR2 SYGVKD. The CDR3 spells CAISESLGQGAGNTEAFF. CDR3 nucleotide sequence: TGTGCCATCAGTGAGTCGTTGGGACAGGGGGCCGGGAACACTGAAGCTTTCTTT.

As for this clonotype: An end of the junction differs from the germline gene, which may be a read error. The CDR3 spells CASSYAGTGGGGQPQHF. The CDR3 DNA reads as TGTGCCAGCAGTTACGCCGGGACAGGGGGCGGAGGTCAGCCCCAGCATTTT. This chain uses TRBV24-1 with TRBJ1-5; 12 nucleotides match TRBD1. Germline loops: CDR1 KGHDR, CDR2 SFDVKD. The CDR3 extends over 17 amino acids.

The chain carries TRBV10-3 and TRBJ2-5, with 7 bases identical to TRBD1. CDR1 is ENHRY, CDR2 SYGVKD, per germline. Trimming at V came to 4 bases and at J to 5 bases, leaving 4 bases not matched to a gene. The length of the CDR3 is 13 residues. CDR3 bases: TGTGCCATCAGTGTACAGGGGCGGGAGACCCAGTACTTC. Its protein is CAISVQGRETQYF.

In this sample, this clonotype turned up a few times. The V and J genes are TRBV24-1 and TRBJ2-7; 10 nucleotides match TRBD1. The CDR3 extends over 13 amino acids. Germline V lookup: CDR1 KGHDR, CDR2 SFDVKD. With 4 bases clipped from V and 10 bases from J, the junction kept 6 bases outside the gene matches. CDR3 in amino acids: CATSDPGTGDQYF. The CDR3 region has the DNA TGTGCCACCAGTGACCCAGGGACAGGGGATCAGTACTTC.

The chain links TRBV2 to TRBJ1-1, with D perhaps matching TRBD1 (5 bases). Looked up from germline, CDR1 is SNHLY and CDR2 is FYNNEI. CDR3 length equals 15 residues. V lost 9 bases, J lost 1 base, and 18 bases lay in between. The CDR3 loop reads CASEEGRTPNTEAFF. CDR3 nucleotide sequence: TGTGCCAGTGAGGAGGGGAGGACCCCGAACACTGAAGCTTTCTTT.

This chain connects TRBV12-3 or TRBV12-4 to TRBJ2-7, with 7 positions matching TRBD1. This CDR3 spans 13 amino acids. V was pared by 8 bases and J by 4 bases, with 8 bases of the junction left unmatched. The CDR3 protein is CASRDRIYYEQYF. For the CDR3, the DNA is TGTGCCAGCCGGGACAGAATTTATTACGAGCAGTACTTC.

The chain recombines TRBV2 with TRBJ2-4; weak D call: TRBD1 (5 bases). V gave up 3 bases and J gave up 1 base, with 10 bases separating them. Germline CDR1 and CDR2: SNHLY and FYNNEI. This CDR3 is 15 amino acids long. CDR3 nucleotides: TGTGCCAGCAGTGAGCAGGGTATGGCCAAAAACATTCAGTACTTC. As protein: CASSEQGMAKNIQYF.

Many counts were recorded for this clonotype. V is TRBV2 and J is TRBJ1-1, with TRBD1 identical over 7 bases. The CDR3 has 13 residues. Germline values: CDR1 SNHLY, CDR2 FYNNEI. The junction had 6 bases not matched to a gene; V was cut back by 6 bases and J by 5 bases. The DNA for the CDR3 is TGTGCCAGCAGCGACGACAGGGCAACTGAAGCTTTCTTT. Translated, it gives CASSDDRATEAFF.